These 8 T cell receptor beta chains came from one sample sequenced in a study of graft-versus-host responses after intestinal transplantation listed by TCRdb under 2021. Library construction relied on the immunoSEQ multiplex PCR assay. This immuneACCESS table, as held by TCRdb, lists in-frame sequences with V and J called but not all clones. Of the missing ones, under half trace to an unresolved V gene in checked studies; the others have no known cause. This sample comprises tens of thousands of clones, more than 90% of them detected only once. Less than 8% of the sample belongs to the ten largest clones. The source was bone marrow, collected 734 days after intestinal transplantation. Source of these receptors: a human patient who received an intestinal transplant, so some T cells may come from the graft donor.

This clone was detected only a few times. V and J are TRBV2 and TRBJ2-3, with TRBD2 matching over 8 bases. Germline V lookup: CDR1 SNHLY, CDR2 FYNNEI. With 6 bases clipped from V and 0 bases from J, the junction kept 5 bases outside the gene matches. This CDR3 has 15 residues. CDR3 sequence (DNA): TGTGCCAGCAGGCTAGCGGGCCTGAGCACAGATACGCAGTATTTT. It specifies CASRLAGLSTDTQYF.

The genes are TRBV6-5 and TRBJ2-1; TRBD2 matches 7 bases. J was trimmed by 4 bases and V by 11 bases; bases with no gene match: 5. Germline V lookup: CDR1 MNHEY, CDR2 SVGAGI. The CDR3 is made up of 12 amino acids. The CDR3 DNA follows: TGTGCCGTACGGACTAGTTACAATGAGCAGTTCTTC. Translated: CAVRTSYNEQFF.

The V call is TRBV10-2, the J call TRBJ2-7, with 7 bases identical to TRBD2. V was pared by 5 bases and J by 4 bases, with 8 bases of the junction left unmatched. The CDR3 is 14 amino acids. From germline, CDR1 is WSHSY and CDR2 SAAADI. The CDR3 is CASSSTSQRYEQYF. CDR3 nucleotide sequence: TGCGCCAGCAGTTCGACTAGCCAGCGGTACGAGCAGTACTTC.

This clone was detected only once. V and J are TRBV5-6 and TRBJ2-7, with D unresolved. The CDR3 length is 13 residues. Germline V CDR1 and CDR2: SGHDT, YYEEEE. Trimming cost V 3 bases and J 0 bases, with 7 bases left between them. CDR3 amino acids: CASSSGYSYEQYF. The CDR3 nucleotides read TGTGCCAGCAGCTCAGGTTACTCCTACGAGCAGTACTTC.

For this clone: At the DNA level, this CDR3 is encoded by other sequences in the same sample as well. V usage is TRBV6-5 and J usage is TRBJ1-3; D unresolved. Deletions cut 5 bases from V and 7 bases from J, with 6 bases between. CDR1 and CDR2 from the germline V gene are MNHEY and SVGAGI. CDR3 size: 11 residues. The DNA for the CDR3 is TGTGCCAGCAGTCGAGGGAACACCATATATTTT. The encoded protein is CASSRGNTIYF.

As to this clone: The sample has other DNA sequences that encode this CDR3 too. The chain uses TRBV9 and TRBJ2-1, with D possibly matching TRBD2 (5 bases). The germline V gene has CDR1 SGDLS and CDR2 YYNGEE. The germline V and J ends were trimmed by 0 bases and 0 bases, with 7 bases remaining between them. CDR3 size: 15 residues. As DNA, the CDR3 is TGTGCCAGCAGCGTAGTAGGGAGCTCCTACAATGAGCAGTTCTTC. Encoded protein: CASSVVGSSYNEQFF.

The V call is TRBV6-1, the J call TRBJ2-2, with a tentative D call TRBD2 (5 bases). Germline-derived CDR1 and CDR2 are MNHNS and SASEGT. V was shortened by 11 bases and J by 0 bases, with 7 bases between the two germline ends. This CDR3 region has 12 residues. Here the CDR3 reads CAEGANTGELFF. The CDR3 DNA sequence: TGTGCCGAGGGAGCGAACACCGGGGAGCTGTTTTTT.

To note about this clone: One end of the junction does not line up with germline, which may come from a read error. As DNA, the CDR3 is TGTGCCAACAGCTTAGGGCTCGGGGCGGTCGTGTTCTTC. Encoded protein: CANSLGLGAVVFF. V is TRBV7-2 and J is TRBJ2-1, with D perhaps TRBD1 or TRBD2 (5 bases each). Germline V CDR1 and CDR2: SGHTA, FQGNSA. This CDR3 spans 13 amino acids.